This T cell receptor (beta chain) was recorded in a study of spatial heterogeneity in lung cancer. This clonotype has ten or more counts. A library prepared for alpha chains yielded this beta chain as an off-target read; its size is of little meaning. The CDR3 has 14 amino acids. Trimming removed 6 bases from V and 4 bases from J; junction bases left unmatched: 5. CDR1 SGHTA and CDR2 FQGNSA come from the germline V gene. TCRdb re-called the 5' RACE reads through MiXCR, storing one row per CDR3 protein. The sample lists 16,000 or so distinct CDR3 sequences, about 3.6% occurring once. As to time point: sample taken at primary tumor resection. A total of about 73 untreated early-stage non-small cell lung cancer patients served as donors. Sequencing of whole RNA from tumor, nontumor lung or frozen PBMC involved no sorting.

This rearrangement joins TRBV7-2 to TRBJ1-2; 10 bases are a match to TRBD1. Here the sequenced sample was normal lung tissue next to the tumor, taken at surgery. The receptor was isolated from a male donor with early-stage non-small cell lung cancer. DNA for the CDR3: TGTGCCAGCAGACTAGGACAGGGGGGCTATGGCTACACCTTC. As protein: CASRLGQGGYGYTF.